Listed below are T cell receptor beta chains from one sample, sequenced in a study of cytomegalovirus exposure and HLA in healthy donors. TCRdb's table, derived via immunoSEQ multiplex PCR, lists solely in-frame clones and lacks some. The data contain 100,000 to 150,000 clones, 70% to 85% of them singletons. The sample taken for sequencing was PBMCs. The receptors were sampled from a human donor in good health. CDR3s include the opening cysteine and the closing phenylalanine or tryptophan. A D gene is named only where the DNA matches it firmly. Expanded clones are given a class, and other clones once, few, many or no size at all.

CDR3 protein,CDR3 DNA,V gene,J gene,D gene,clone size
CASSLAGAGLETQYF,TGCGCCAGCAGCTTGGCCGGCGCGGGGTTAGAGACCCAGTACTTC,TRBV5-1,TRBJ2-5,.,.
CASSQVRQNGYTF,TGTGCCAGCAGCCAAGTCAGGCAGAATGGCTACACCTTC,TRBV14,TRBJ1-2,.,.
CASGSLSTDTQYF,TGTGCCAGTGGGAGTCTGAGCACAGATACGCAGTATTTT,TRBV28,TRBJ2-3,.,.
CASSDLSGRPYNEQFF,TGTGCCAGCAGCGACCTTAGCGGGAGGCCCTACAATGAGCAGTTCTTC,TRBV9,TRBJ2-1,TRBD2,.
CASSRTGRNEKLFF,TGTGCCAGCAGTCGGACAGGGAGAAATGAAAAACTGTTTTTT,TRBV27,TRBJ1-4,TRBD1,few
CASSPLAGAPYEQYF,TGTGCCAGCAGTCCCCTAGCGGGAGCTCCCTACGAGCAGTACTTC,TRBV6-1,TRBJ2-7,TRBD2,.
CASTVGQVQQETQYF,TGTGCCAGCACCGTAGGACAGGTCCAACAAGAGACCCAGTACTTC,TRBV5-4,TRBJ2-5,TRBD1,.
CASSLSYETGGEKLFF,TGTGCCAGCAGTTTATCCTATGAGACAGGGGGCGAAAAACTGTTTTTT,TRBV28,TRBJ1-4,TRBD1,once
CASSTGDQAGNTF,TGTGCCAGTAGTACCGGGGACCAGGCGGGGAACACCTTC,TRBV19,TRBJ1-2,.,.
CASSFWGDYGYTF,TGTGCCAGCAGTTTCTGGGGCGACTATGGCTACACCTTC,TRBV28,TRBJ1-2,.,few
CASSYSGTGYNEQFF,TGTGCCAGCAGTTACTCGGGGACAGGTTACAATGAGCAGTTCTTC,TRBV6-5,TRBJ2-1,TRBD1,.
CASSSISGSRNNEQFF,TGTGCCAGCAGCTCCATTAGCGGGAGTAGAAACAATGAGCAGTTCTTC,TRBV14,TRBJ2-1,TRBD2,once
CASSIAERQGRVYGYTF,TGTGCCAGTAGTATAGCCGAACGTCAGGGTAGAGTATATGGCTACACCTTC,TRBV19,TRBJ1-2,.,.
CASGLDPGGEQFF,TGTGCTAGTGGTTTGGACCCGGGTGGTGAGCAGTTCTTC,TRBV12-5,TRBJ2-1,.,.
CASSESSGRRSYEQYF,TGTGCCAGCAGCGAGTCTAGCGGGAGGAGGTCCTACGAGCAGTACTTC,TRBV11-2,TRBJ2-7,TRBD2,.
CASSSGLARDTDTQYF,TGCGCCAGCAGCTCCGGACTAGCGCGGGACACAGATACGCAGTATTTT,TRBV4-1,TRBJ2-3,TRBD2,.
CASSIDGRTAVEQYF,TGTGCCAGTAGTATAGATGGAAGGACAGCCGTCGAGCAGTACTTC,TRBV19,TRBJ2-7,.,few
CASSEYRGLDNEQFF,TGTGCCAGCAGTGAATATCGCGGGCTCGACAATGAGCAGTTCTTC,TRBV25-1,TRBJ2-1,.,.
CASSTNRQAQYNEQFF,TGTGCCAGCAGTACAAATCGACAGGCCCAATACAATGAGCAGTTCTTC,TRBV27,TRBJ2-1,.,.
CATSPGNTEAFF,TGTGCCACTTCCCCGGGGAACACTGAAGCTTTCTTT,TRBV6-1,TRBJ1-1,.,.
CASSLGGDYGYTF,TGTGCCAGCAGCTTAGGGGGGGACTATGGCTACACCTTC,TRBV7-9,TRBJ1-2,.,.
CASSPQGNEQYF,TGCGCCAGCAGCCCACAGGGAAACGAGCAGTACTTC,TRBV5-1,TRBJ2-7,.,.
CASSQDAGRTYTEAFF,TGCGCCAGCAGCCAAGATGCGGGGAGGACTTACACTGAAGCTTTCTTT,TRBV4-1,TRBJ1-1,.,.
CASGVYRAGGVGTQYF,TGTGCCAGCGGCGTATACAGGGCTGGGGGCGTGGGTACGCAGTATTTT,TRBV28,TRBJ2-3,.,.
CASREGLAGGLYF,TGTGCCAGCAGAGAAGGACTAGCGGGAGGCCTGTATTTT,TRBV6-1,TRBJ2-3,TRBD2,.
CASSETDRVIGNTIYF,TGTGCCAGCAGTGAAACGGACAGGGTTATTGGAAACACCATATATTTT,TRBV6-1,TRBJ1-3,TRBD1,.
CASSQVSGQGPSYEQYF,TGTGCCAGCAGCCAAGTCTCGGGACAGGGGCCCTCCTACGAGCAGTACTTC,TRBV4-2,TRBJ2-7,TRBD1,once
CASSGPYRSYEQYF,TGTGCCAGCAGCGGTCCCTACCGGTCCTACGAGCAGTACTTC,TRBV5-6,TRBJ2-7,.,.
CASSIRTGASEAFF,TGTGCCAGCAGCATACGGACAGGAGCCAGTGAAGCTTTCTTT,TRBV4-2,TRBJ1-1,TRBD1,.
CASSVGAGFYGYTF,TGTGCCAGCAGCGTAGGGGCAGGCTTCTATGGCTACACCTTC,TRBV9,TRBJ1-2,.,.
CATSRGDWGNEQFF,TGTGCCACCAGCAGGGGGGACTGGGGGAATGAGCAGTTCTTC,TRBV15,TRBJ2-1,.,once
CASREASGSVSSYEQYF,TGCGCCAGCAGGGAGGCTAGCGGGAGTGTTAGCTCCTACGAGCAGTACTTC,TRBV5-1,TRBJ2-7,TRBD2,.
CASSIGDRGPTEAFF,TGTGCCAGTAGTATAGGGGACAGGGGGCCCACTGAAGCTTTCTTT,TRBV19,TRBJ1-1,TRBD1,.
CASSHTSPYEQYF,TGTGCCAGCAGCCATACCAGTCCCTACGAGCAGTACTTC,TRBV14,TRBJ2-7,.,.
CASSIGEGRGNNQPQHF,TGTGCCAGTAGTATAGGTGAGGGGCGGGGTAACAATCAGCCCCAGCATTTT,TRBV19,TRBJ1-5,.,.
CASSGVGREAQEQYF,TGTGCCAGCTCCGGGGTGGGGCGGGAGGCTCAGGAGCAGTACTTC,TRBV6-1,TRBJ2-7,TRBD2,.
CASSPPPGTDTQYF,TGTGCCAGCAGCCCACCCCCGGGCACAGATACGCAGTATTTT,TRBV27,TRBJ2-3,.,.
CASSKRLAGRGQETQYF,TGTGCCAGCTCAAAAAGACTAGCGGGAAGGGGCCAAGAGACCCAGTACTTC,TRBV14,TRBJ2-5,TRBD2,.